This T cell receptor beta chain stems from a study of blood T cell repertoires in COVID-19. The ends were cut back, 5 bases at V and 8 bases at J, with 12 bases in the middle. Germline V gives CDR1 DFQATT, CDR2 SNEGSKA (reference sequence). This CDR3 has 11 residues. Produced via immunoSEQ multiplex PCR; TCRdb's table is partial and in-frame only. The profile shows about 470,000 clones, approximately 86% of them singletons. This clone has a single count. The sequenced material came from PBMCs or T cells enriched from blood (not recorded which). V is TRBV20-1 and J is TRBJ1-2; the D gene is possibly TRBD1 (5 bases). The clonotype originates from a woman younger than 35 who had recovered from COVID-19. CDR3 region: CSAERGRGYTF. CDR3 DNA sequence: TGCAGTGCTGAACGGGGGAGGGGCTACACCTTC.